The clone carrying this T cell receptor beta chain has more than one count but fewer than ten. Germline assignment: CDR1 SGDLS and CDR2 YYNGEE. The CDR3 contains 13 residues. The V and J ends lost 3 bases and 7 bases, in that order; junction bases with no gene match: 6. Authors of the study amplified TCR beta CDR3 regions from RNA transcripts. The HTBI primer set was used in a first-round RT-PCR of the TCR CDR3. TCRdb re-analysed the multiplex PCR reads in MiXCR, keeping a single row per CDR3 protein. The table includes under 350,000 distinct CDR3 sequences, roughly 15% detected once. This specimen belongs to a study of T cells in Graves' hyperthyroidism and ophthalmopathy.

The clonotype originates from a woman in her thirties or forties with Graves' hyperthyroidism. The V call is TRBV9, the J call TRBJ1-1; TRBD1 agrees at 7 bases. The sequencing input was blood. In nucleotides, the CDR3 is TGTGCCAGCAGCGCCCCGGGACAGATTGAAGCTTTCTTT. It translates to CASSAPGQIEAFF. Supplemented by reference TRBV9 and TRBJ1-1, the full variable domain reads DSGVTQTPKHLITATGQRVTLRCSPRSGDLSVYWYQQSLDQGLQFLIQYYNGEERAKGNILERFSAQQFPDLHSELNLSSLELGDSALYFCASSAPGQIEAFFGQGTRLTVV.